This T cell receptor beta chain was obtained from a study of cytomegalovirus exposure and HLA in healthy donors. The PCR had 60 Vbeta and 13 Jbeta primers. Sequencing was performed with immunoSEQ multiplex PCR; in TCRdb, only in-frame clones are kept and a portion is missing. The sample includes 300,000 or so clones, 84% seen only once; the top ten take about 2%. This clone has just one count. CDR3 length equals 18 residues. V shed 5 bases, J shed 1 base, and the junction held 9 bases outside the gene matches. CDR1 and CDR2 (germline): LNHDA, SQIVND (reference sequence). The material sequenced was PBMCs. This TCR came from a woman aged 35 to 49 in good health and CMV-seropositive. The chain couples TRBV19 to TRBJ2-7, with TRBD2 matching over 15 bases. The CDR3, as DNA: TGTGCCAGTAGTGGTCCGGGACTAGCGGGAGGACCTTCCTACGAGCAGTACTTC. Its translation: CASSGPGLAGGPSYEQYF.